The clone carrying this TCR beta chain was seen repeatedly, ten times or more. These data are taken from a study of regulatory T cells in long-lasting Graves disease. To make TCR beta libraries, researchers used iRepertoire HTBI primers and Arm-PCR of CDR3 regions. Via MiXCR, TCRdb re-called the multiplex PCR reads, giving one row per CDR3 protein. The sample carries approximately 390,000 distinct CDR3 sequences, around 15% recorded once. Time point meaning: newly diagnosed GD, antithyroid drugs for less than 3 months. RNA extracted from PBMCs served as the sequencing template. The guidelines of the American Thyroid Association were the basis for diagnosing Graves' disease. The same sample was also studied in work on T cells in Graves' hyperthyroidism and ophthalmopathy. From that second work: The study excluded patients with uncontrolled infection, other autoimmune disease, pregnancy or lactation.

This specimen consisted of peripheral blood mononuclear cells (PBMCs), obtained at new diagnosis, from a patient treated with antithyroid drugs. This TCR came from a woman between 18 and 30 years old with Graves disease.

The CDR3: CASTLYSGANVLTF. For the CDR3, the DNA is TGTGCCAGCACCCTTTACTCTGGGGCCAACGTCCTGACTTTC. The chain employs TRBV3-1 and TRBJ2-6; no definite D call. This CDR3 has 14 amino acids. The germline gives CDR1 LGHDT, CDR2 YNNKEL (reference sequence). V lost 7 bases and J 0 bases, leaving 7 bases between the germline ends.